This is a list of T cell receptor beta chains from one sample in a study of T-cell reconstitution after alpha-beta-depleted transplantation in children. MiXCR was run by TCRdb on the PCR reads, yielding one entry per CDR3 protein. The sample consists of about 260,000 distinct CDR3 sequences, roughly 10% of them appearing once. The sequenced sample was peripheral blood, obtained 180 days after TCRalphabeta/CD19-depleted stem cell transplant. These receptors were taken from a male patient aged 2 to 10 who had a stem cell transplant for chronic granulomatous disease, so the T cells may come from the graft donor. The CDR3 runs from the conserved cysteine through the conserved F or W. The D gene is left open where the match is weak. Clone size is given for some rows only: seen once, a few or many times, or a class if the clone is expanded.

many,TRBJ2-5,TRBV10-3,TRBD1,CAISDQQGWETQYF,TGTGCCATCAGTGATCAACAGGGGTGGGAGACCCAGTACTTC
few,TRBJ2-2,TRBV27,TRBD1,CASSPTGQVTGELFF,TGTGCCAGCAGTCCTACGGGACAGGTCACCGGGGAGCTGTTTTTT
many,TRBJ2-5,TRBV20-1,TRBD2,CSARDASGGAEETQYF,TGCAGTGCTAGAGATGCAAGCGGGGGGGCAGAGGAGACCCAGTACTTC
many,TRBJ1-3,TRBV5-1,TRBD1,CASSSGTVSGNTIYF,TGCGCCAGCAGCTCGGGGACAGTCTCTGGAAACACCATATATTTT
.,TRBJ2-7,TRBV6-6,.,CATTGGSYEQYF,TGTGCCACCACAGGAGGCTCCTACGAGCAGTACTTC
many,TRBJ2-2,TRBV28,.,CASNPRTENTGELFF,TGTGCCAGCAATCCGAGGACGGAGAACACCGGGGAGCTGTTTTTT
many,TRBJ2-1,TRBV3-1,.,CASKGGRAYGEQFF,TGTGCCAGCAAGGGGGGGAGGGCCTATGGTGAGCAGTTCTTC
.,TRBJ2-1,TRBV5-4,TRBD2,CASTRAGGPEQFF,TGTGCCAGCACCCGAGCGGGAGGGCCTGAGCAGTTCTTC
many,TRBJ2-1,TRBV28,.,CASFPSGLSSYNEQFF,TGTGCCAGTTTTCCTTCAGGTCTGAGCTCCTACAATGAGCAGTTCTTC
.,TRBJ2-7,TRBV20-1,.,CSADRSCYEQYF,TGCAGTGCTGATCGTAGCTGCTACGAGCAGTACTTC
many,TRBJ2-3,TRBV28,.,CASSSYREDTQYF,TGTGCCAGCAGTTCCTACAGGGAGGACACGCAGTATTTT
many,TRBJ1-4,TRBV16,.,CASSQSTHNEKLFF,TGTGCCAGCAGCCAGTCAACCCATAATGAAAAACTGTTTTTT
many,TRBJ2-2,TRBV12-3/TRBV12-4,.,CASSPLGPPGELFF,TGTGCCAGCAGCCCCTTGGGACCTCCCGGGGAGCTGTTTTTT
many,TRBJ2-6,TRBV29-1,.,CSVGGLSSGANVLTF,TGCAGCGTTGGGGGTTTGAGCTCTGGGGCCAACGTCCTGACTTTC
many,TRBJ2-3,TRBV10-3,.,CAISGGRSHPDTDTQYF,TGTGCCATCAGTGGAGGGCGAAGCCACCCAGACACAGATACGCAGTATTTT
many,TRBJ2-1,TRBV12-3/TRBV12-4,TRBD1,CASIQQGAWGSEQFF,TGTGCCAGCATCCAACAGGGGGCCTGGGGGTCAGAGCAGTTCTTC
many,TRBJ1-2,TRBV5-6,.,CASSLTGHPTGYTF,TGTGCCAGCAGCTTGACAGGGCACCCGACAGGCTACACCTTC
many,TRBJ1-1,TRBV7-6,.,CASSFGQGNAEAFF,TGTGCCAGCAGCTTCGGTCAGGGGAATGCTGAAGCTTTCTTT
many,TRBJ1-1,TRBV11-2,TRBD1,CASSLSQGARGGTEAFF,TGTGCCAGCAGCTTATCCCAGGGGGCCCGCGGGGGCACTGAAGCTTTCTTT
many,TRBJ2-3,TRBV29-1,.,CSVGGHTADTQYF,TGCAGCGTTGGAGGTCACACGGCAGATACGCAGTATTTT
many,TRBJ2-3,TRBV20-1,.,CSARKFEGRADTQYF,TGCAGTGCTAGAAAATTTGAGGGCCGCGCAGATACGCAGTATTTT
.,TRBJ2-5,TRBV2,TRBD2,CASGQPGLAERTQYF,TGTGCCAGCGGGCAACCCGGACTAGCGGAGAGGACCCAGTACTTC
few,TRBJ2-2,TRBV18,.,CASSPARVPTGELFF,TGTGCCAGCTCACCAGCCCGGGTGCCAACCGGGGAGCTGTTTTTT
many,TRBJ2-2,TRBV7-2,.,CASRRNSGSAGELFF,TGTGCCAGCAGGAGAAATTCAGGGTCCGCCGGGGAGCTGTTTTTT
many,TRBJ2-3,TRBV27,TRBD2,CASSDRGRPDTQYF,TGTGCCAGCAGTGATCGCGGGAGGCCAGATACGCAGTATTTT
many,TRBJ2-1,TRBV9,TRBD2,CASSATSGGLDEQFF,TGTGCCAGCAGTGCCACTAGCGGGGGGCTCGATGAGCAGTTCTTC
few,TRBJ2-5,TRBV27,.,CASSPEGQETQYF,TGTGCCAGCAGCCCCGAGGGGCAAGAGACCCAGTACTTC
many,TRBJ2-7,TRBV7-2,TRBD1,CASSLRETGGGLGYEQYF,TGTGCCAGCAGCTTGCGAGAAACAGGGGGCGGGCTGGGCTACGAGCAGTACTTC
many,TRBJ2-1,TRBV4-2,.,CASSLGLHKGTYNEQFF,TGTGCCAGCAGCCTAGGACTTCACAAAGGAACCTACAATGAGCAGTTCTTC
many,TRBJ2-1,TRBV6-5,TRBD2,CASSYIASGKGSSYNEQFF,TGTGCCAGCAGTTATATCGCTAGCGGGAAAGGGAGCTCCTACAATGAGCAGTTCTTC
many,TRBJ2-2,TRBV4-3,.,CASSQVLRKNTGELFF,TGCGCCAGCAGCCAAGTTCTCAGGAAAAACACCGGGGAGCTGTTTTTT
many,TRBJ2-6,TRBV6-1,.,CASSTIFSGANVLTF,TGTGCCAGCAGCACTATATTCTCTGGGGCCAACGTCCTGACTTTC
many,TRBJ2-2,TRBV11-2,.,CASSSNRGKNTGELFF,TGTGCCAGCAGCTCAAACCGGGGGAAGAACACCGGGGAGCTGTTTTTT
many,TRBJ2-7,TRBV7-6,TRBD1,CASSRLQGEYEQYF,TGTGCCAGCAGCCGTCTACAGGGGGAGTACGAGCAGTACTTC
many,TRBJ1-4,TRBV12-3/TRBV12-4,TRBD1,CASSPWTGATEKLFF,TGTGCCAGCAGTCCGTGGACAGGGGCTACTGAAAAACTGTTTTTT
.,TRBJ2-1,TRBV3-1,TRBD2,CASSRSDVRTSGFNEQFF,TGTGCCAGCAGCCGATCGGACGTGAGGACTAGCGGGTTCAATGAGCAGTTCTTC
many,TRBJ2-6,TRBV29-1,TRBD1,CSVWDRGSSGANVLTF,TGCAGCGTCTGGGACAGGGGAAGCTCTGGGGCCAACGTCCTGACTTTC
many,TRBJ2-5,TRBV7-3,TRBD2,CASSLLGRALKQEETQYF,TGTGCCAGCAGCTTACTTGGGAGGGCCTTAAAACAAGAAGAGACCCAGTACTTC
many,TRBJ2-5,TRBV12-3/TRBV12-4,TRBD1,CASRAGGIETQYF,TGTGCCAGCAGGGCAGGGGGTATAGAGACCCAGTACTTC
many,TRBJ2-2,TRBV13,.,CASSLVANTGELFF,TGTGCCAGCAGCTTAGTCGCCAACACCGGGGAGCTGTTTTTT
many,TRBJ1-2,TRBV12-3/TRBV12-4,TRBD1,CASRNTGVSNGYTF,TGTGCCAGCAGAAACACAGGGGTGTCTAATGGCTACACCTTC
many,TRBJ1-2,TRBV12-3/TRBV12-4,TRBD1,CASSLAGQGGGYTF,TGTGCCAGCAGTTTAGCGGGACAGGGTGGCGGCTACACCTTC
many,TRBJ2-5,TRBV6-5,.,CASFLGETQYF,TGTGCCAGCTTCTTAGGGGAGACCCAGTACTTC
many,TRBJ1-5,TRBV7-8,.,CASSPMGSNQPQHF,TGTGCCAGCAGCCCCATGGGGAGCAATCAGCCCCAGCATTTT
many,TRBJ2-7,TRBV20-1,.,CSVRALLSYEQYF,TGCAGTGTCAGGGCATTACTCTCCTACGAGCAGTACTTC
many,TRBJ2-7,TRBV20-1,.,CSAREEWAPYEQYF,TGCAGTGCTAGGGAGGAGTGGGCCCCCTACGAGCAGTACTTC
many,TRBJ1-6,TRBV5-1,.,CASSLKFNSPLHF,TGCGCCAGCAGTCTGAAATTTAATTCACCCCTCCACTTT
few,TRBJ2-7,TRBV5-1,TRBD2,CASSLGMGLTYEQYF,TGCGCCAGCAGCTTGGGGATGGGACTAACCTACGAGCAGTACTTC
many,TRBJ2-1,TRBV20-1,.,CSARAGATYNEQFF,TGCAGTGCTAGGGCGGGGGCCACCTACAATGAGCAGTTCTTC
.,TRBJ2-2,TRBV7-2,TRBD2,CASSPRTSGPWGELFF,TGTGCCAGCAGCCCAAGGACTAGCGGGCCTTGGGGGGAGCTGTTTTTT
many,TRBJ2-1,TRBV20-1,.,CSARERKLVIAYNEQFF,TGCAGTGCTAGAGAACGTAAACTAGTTATCGCCTACAATGAGCAGTTCTTC
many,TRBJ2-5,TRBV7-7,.,CASSSTGDQETQYF,TGTGCCAGCAGCTCTACGGGGGACCAAGAGACCCAGTACTTC